This T cell receptor (beta chain) was captured in a study of radiotherapy plus CTLA-4 blockade in lung cancer. Study as a whole: Among all patients, around 19% showed objective responses, while roughly 31% had disease control. Study-wide findings and caveats: In blood, tumor-derived TCR clones expanded after radiotherapy plus ipilimumab.

Sequenced by immunoSEQ multiplex PCR; TCRdb stores in-frame clones only, minus some. The table lists 50,000 to 75,000 clones, about 80% of them singletons. Note on this clone: What it binds is unknown.

V gave up 4 bases and J gave up 0 bases, with 11 bases separating them. The CDR3 has 15 amino acids. Germline assignment: CDR1 MNHEY and CDR2 SMNVEV (reference sequence). The sample was peripheral blood, taken from a patient treated with radiotherapy plus ipilimumab. This clonotype originated in a human donor with non-small cell lung cancer who had a complete response to radiotherapy plus ipilimumab. The chain is built from TRBV27 and TRBJ2-3; tentative D call: TRBD1 (5 bases). DNA of the CDR3: TGTGCCAGCAGTTATTGGCAGGGAAGCACAGATACGCAGTATTTT. Its protein is CASSYWQGSTDTQYF.